This TCR beta chain was profiled in a study of T cell repertoires in cytomegalovirus infection. TCRdb recomputed calls from the reads with MiXCR, one row per CDR3 protein. The table records about 450,000 distinct CDR3 sequences, roughly 30% of them present only once. The CDR3 sequence is 18 residues long. Germline V gene sequence: CDR1 SGHVS, CDR2 FQNEAQ. V trimming: 1 base; J trimming: 10 bases; junction bases outside the gene matches: 15. In its sample, this clonotype was seen many times. Sequencing used PBMCs. The receptor was isolated from a human donor in good health (CMV status not recorded). Some clones in this sample may be carry-over from other donors' samples. J is TRBJ1-6 and V is TRBV7-8, with 8 bases matching TRBD1. CDR3 sequence reads: CASSLEHRVVDRGSPLHF. CDR3 DNA: TGTGCCAGCAGCTTAGAACATCGGGTGGTTGACAGGGGCTCACCCCTCCACTTT.